Following are 32 T cell receptor beta chains from one sample sequenced in a study of shared clonotypes between healthy human individuals. Clones were read by immunoSEQ multiplex PCR, and TCRdb kept only the in-frame ones, dropping some. The sample carries about 680,000 clones, approximately 74% recorded once. Sequencing was performed on memory CD4+ T cells sorted from blood. Subset noted: CD45RA-negative fraction. These TCRs come from a woman aged 25 to 45 in good health.

The chain recombines TRBV14 with TRBJ2-1; 12 bases agree with TRBD2. CDR1 and CDR2 from the germline V gene are SGHDN and FVKESK. Trimming at V came to 4 bases and at J to 0 bases, leaving 10 bases not matched to a gene. The CDR3 is made up of 19 amino acids. The CDR3 reads CASSPPWLAGGSSYNEQFF. DNA for the CDR3: TGTGCCAGCAGCCCCCCATGGCTAGCGGGAGGGAGCTCCTACAATGAGCAGTTCTTC.

This sequence joins TRBV10-3 and TRBJ1-5; a weak D match, TRBD1 (5 bases). V was shortened by 0 bases and J by 4 bases, with 16 bases between the two germline ends. Germline loops: CDR1 ENHRY, CDR2 SYGVKD. This CDR3 is built from 17 residues. CDR3 in amino acids: CAISESKGIPENQPQHF. The CDR3 nucleotides read TGTGCCATCAGTGAGTCAAAGGGGATCCCCGAGAATCAGCCCCAGCATTTT.

The rearrangement joins TRBV11-2 to TRBJ2-5; 7 nucleotides match TRBD1. The germline V gene has CDR1 SGHAT and CDR2 FQNNGV. This CDR3 contains 14 residues. V shed 5 bases and J 3 bases; nucleotides not matched to a gene: 6. The CDR3: CASSVATGKETQYF. Written as DNA, the CDR3 is TGTGCCAGCAGCGTAGCGACAGGGAAAGAGACCCAGTACTTC.

V gene TRBV25-1 combines with J gene TRBJ1-2; D gene uncertain. Trimming stripped 3 bases from V and 1 base from J, with 6 bases between. This CDR3 comprises 13 residues. Per the germline V gene, CDR1 is MGHDK and CDR2 is SYGVNS. The CDR3 here is CASSEQYNYGYTF. In DNA, the CDR3 is TGTGCCAGCAGTGAGCAGTATAACTATGGCTACACCTTC.

The chain combines TRBV6-6 with TRBJ1-4, with 8 bases lining up with TRBD1. The length of the CDR3 is 14 residues. Germline V CDR1 and CDR2: MNHNY, SVGAGI (reference sequence). Losses at the gene ends were 6 bases for V and 8 bases for J; bases not matched to a gene: 8. The CDR3 spells CASRFRQGTEKLFF. CDR3 nucleotide sequence: TGTGCCAGCAGATTCCGACAGGGGACCGAAAAACTGTTTTTT.

Only a few counts were recorded for this clone. This chain connects TRBV5-1 to TRBJ2-7; 9 nucleotides line up with TRBD2. V shed 0 bases, J shed 4 bases, and the junction held 14 bases outside the gene matches. Germline CDR1 reads SGHRS; CDR2 reads YFSETQ. CDR3 length: 18 residues. The CDR3 reads CASSLELVSSGKVYEQYF. As DNA, the CDR3 is TGCGCCAGCAGCTTGGAATTGGTGTCTAGCGGGAAAGTTTACGAGCAGTACTTC.

The chain employs TRBV11-2 and TRBJ2-7, with D tentatively TRBD2 (6 bases). This CDR3 has 15 residues. The germline gives CDR1 SGHAT, CDR2 FQNNGV. Trimming stripped 7 bases from V and 0 bases from J, with 16 bases between. DNA for the CDR3: TGTGCCAGCATGGGTGGCGGGAAGGGCTCCTACGAGCAGTACTTC. This translates into CASMGGGKGSYEQYF.

This chain joins TRBV28 and TRBJ2-3, with 7 nucleotides matching TRBD1. V lost 4 bases to trimming and J lost 2 bases; unmatched junction nucleotides: 6. The CDR3 spans 15 residues. CDR1 is MDHEN, CDR2 SYDVKM, per germline. The CDR3 sequence: CASSYNRGNTDTQYF. CDR3 in DNA: TGTGCCAGCAGTTACAACAGGGGCAACACAGATACGCAGTATTTT.

The CDR3 coding sequence is TGTGCCTGGCTGAATAAGATGGGGACAGGTGGTCGGGAGGACTATGGCTACACCTTC. Translated: CAWLNKMGTGGREDYGYTF. The rearrangement joins TRBV30 to TRBJ1-2; 8 positions match TRBD1. Losses at the gene ends were 5 bases for V and 3 bases for J; bases not matched to a gene: 23. Germline assignment: CDR1 GTSNPN and CDR2 SVGIG (reference sequence). This CDR3 has 19 residues.

This clone appeared a few times. The gene calls are TRBV27 and TRBJ1-5; D gene uncertain. CDR3 length equals 13 residues. V was pared by 2 bases and J by 7 bases, with 9 bases between. The V gene's germline CDR1 is MNHEY and CDR2 SMNVEV (reference sequence). The CDR3 region is CASSLGRAQPQHF. For the CDR3, the DNA is TGTGCCAGCAGTTTAGGGAGGGCCCAGCCCCAGCATTTT.

The CDR3 region is CASSFYDYGYTF. CDR3 nucleotide sequence: TGTGCCAGCAGCTTTTACGACTATGGCTACACCTTC. V gene TRBV7-8 combines with J gene TRBJ1-2, with D uncertain. Germline CDR1 reads SGHVS; CDR2 reads FQNEAQ. V was cut by 3 bases and J by 3 bases, with 5 bases left in between. The CDR3 contains 12 residues.

V usage is TRBV5-1 and J usage is TRBJ2-7, with TRBD2 identical over 11 bases. From germline, CDR1 is SGHRS and CDR2 YFSETQ. After removal of 2 bases from V and 6 bases from J, the junction contained 4 bases not matched to a gene. The CDR3 spans 14 residues. CDR3 region: CASSFSGRGGEQYF. In nucleotides, the CDR3 is TGCGCCAGCAGCTTTAGCGGGAGGGGTGGCGAGCAGTACTTC.

V and J are TRBV7-8 and TRBJ2-1; perhaps TRBD2 as D (5 bases). The CDR3 runs to 14 residues. Germline V lookup: CDR1 SGHVS, CDR2 FQNEAQ. V was pared by 5 bases and J by 7 bases, with 15 bases between. The CDR3 spells CASSRNVASNEQFF. CDR3 sequence (DNA): TGTGCCAGCAGCCGCAATGTAGCGAGTAATGAGCAGTTCTTC.

The rearrangement links TRBV2 to TRBJ2-7, with 11 positions matching TRBD2. V gave up 6 bases and J gave up 2 bases; unmatched junction bases: 18. CDR3 size: 19 residues. CDR1 and CDR2 (germline): SNHLY, FYNNEI. The chain's CDR3 is CASSARTSGSVYGPYEQYF. The DNA for the CDR3 is TGTGCCAGCAGCGCTCGTACTAGCGGGAGCGTCTATGGCCCCTACGAGCAGTACTTC.

This chain uses TRBV19 with TRBJ2-1, with 8 bases matching TRBD1. Per the germline V gene, CDR1 is LNHDA and CDR2 is SQIVND (reference sequence). J lost 4 bases, V lost 3 bases, and 5 bases had no gene match. The CDR3 consists of 15 residues. CDR3 in DNA: TGTGCCAGTAGTATTTGGCAGGGGGCATACAATGAGCAGTTCTTC. It encodes CASSIWQGAYNEQFF. Complete variable domain (other parts from reference TRBV19 and TRBJ2-1): DGGITQSPKYLFRKEGQNVTLSCEQNLNHDAMYWYRQDPGQGLRLIYYSQIVNDFQKGDIAEGYSVSREKKESFPLTVTSAQKNPTAFYLCASSIWQGAYNEQFFGPGTRLTVL.

J is TRBJ2-1 and V is TRBV6-1; weak D call: TRBD2 (5 bases). This CDR3 contains 14 residues. In germline, CDR1 is MNHNS, CDR2 SASEGT. The V end was cut by 9 bases, the J end by 0 bases, with 12 bases between. CDR3 in amino acids: CASNGDSSYNEQFF. CDR3 DNA: TGTGCCAGTAACGGGGATAGCTCCTACAATGAGCAGTTCTTC.

This clone has a count of ten or more. The chain joins TRBV6-6 to TRBJ1-1; D may be TRBD1 (6 bases). The CDR3 sequence is 14 residues long. The germline V and J ends were trimmed by 7 bases and 11 bases, with 23 bases remaining between them. Germline V gives CDR1 MNHNY, CDR2 SVGAGI (reference sequence). The CDR3 spells CASTTDTGMWSAFF. CDR3 DNA: TGTGCCAGCACCACAGATACAGGGATGTGGTCGGCTTTCTTT.

The chain employs TRBV5-1 and TRBJ2-7; D assignment may be TRBD1 or TRBD2 (6 bases each). The CDR3 extends over 15 amino acids. CDR1 and CDR2 from the germline V gene are SGHRS and YFSETQ. V was trimmed by 6 bases and J by 2 bases, leaving 18 bases between them. The CDR3 nucleotides read TGCGCCAGCAAAATCCAAGTAGGGGGGACCTACGAGCAGTACTTC. This codes for CASKIQVGGTYEQYF.

The chain couples TRBV6-1 to TRBJ1-4, with a tentative D call TRBD1 (5 bases). V shed 6 bases and J shed 5 bases, with 13 bases lying between them. The CDR3 has 14 residues. Germline CDR1 is MNHNS and CDR2 is SASEGT. CDR3 in amino acids: CASSPGPGNEKLFF. The DNA of the CDR3 is TGTGCCAGCAGCCCGGGACCCGGCAATGAAAAACTGTTTTTT.

This chain joins TRBV11-2 and TRBJ2-7; 7 nucleotides agree with TRBD2. Trimming removed 1 base from V and 2 bases from J; junction bases left unmatched: 5. This CDR3 comprises 15 residues. The germline V gene has CDR1 SGHAT and CDR2 FQNNGV. The CDR3 here is CASSLGPGLPYEQYF. As DNA, the CDR3 is TGTGCCAGCAGCTTAGGGCCGGGACTACCCTACGAGCAGTACTTC.

This clone was detected only once. The CDR3 DNA sequence: TGCGCCAGCAGGCTAGCGGGAGTCAGCAGTGAGCAGTTCTTC. Translated, it gives CASRLAGVSSEQFF. The J gene is TRBJ2-1, the V gene TRBV4-1; 10 bases align to TRBD2. After removal of 6 bases from V and 9 bases from J, the junction contained 8 bases not matched to a gene. The CDR3 length is 14 residues. CDR1 and CDR2 from the germline V gene are MGHRA and YSYEKL.

As to this clone: The sample holds other DNA sequences that translate to the same CDR3. CDR3 DNA: TGTGCCAGCAGCTTAGGGACAGGGGGAGAGACCCAGTACTTC. This encodes CASSLGTGGETQYF. The rearrangement uses TRBV7-9 and TRBJ2-5, with 10 bases matching TRBD1. CDR1 SEHNR and CDR2 FQNEAQ come from the germline V gene (reference sequence). The CDR3 contains 14 residues. V lost 1 base and J lost 4; bases outside the gene matches: 0.

The chain carries TRBV28 and TRBJ2-7, with D possibly being TRBD1 (5 bases). The germline V gene encodes CDR1 MDHEN and CDR2 SYDVKM. V was trimmed by 8 bases and J by 0 bases, leaving 20 bases between them. CDR3 size: 16 residues. CDR3 sequence: CASRTGGQGDSYEQYF. The CDR3 DNA reads as TGTGCCAGCCGTACGGGCGGACAAGGGGACTCCTACGAGCAGTACTTC.

This rearrangement joins TRBV4-2 to TRBJ1-4; TRBD1 matches at 12 bases. The CDR3 length is 15 residues. The ends lost 3 bases at V and 7 bases at J; junction bases unmatched: 3. Looked up from germline, CDR1 is LGHNA and CDR2 is YNFKEQ. The CDR3: CASSQGDRGREKLFF. The DNA for the CDR3 is TGTGCCAGCAGCCAGGGGGACAGGGGGCGTGAAAAACTGTTTTTT.

In its sample, this clone was seen once. J is TRBJ2-7 and V is TRBV13; possibly TRBD1 or TRBD2 for D (5 bases each). V was pared by 5 bases and J by 0 bases, with 8 bases between. This CDR3 region has 13 residues. Germline CDR1 reads PRHDT; CDR2 reads FYEKMQ (reference sequence). The CDR3 nucleotides read TGTGCCAGCAGCGGGACGGCCTCCTACGAGCAGTACTTC. Translated: CASSGTASYEQYF.

With respect to this clone: A far larger clone is just one base off, so this is likely a read error. This same CDR3 is encoded by further DNA sequences in the sample. This chain joins TRBV15 and TRBJ2-7; 16 bases are a match to TRBD2. The trim removed 3 bases at V and 5 bases at J, leaving 4 bases unmatched. Germline V gene lookup returns CDR1 LNHNV and CDR2 YYDKDF (reference sequence). This CDR3 has 16 residues. The CDR3 loop reads CATSRGLAGGWDEQYF. The CDR3 coding sequence is TGTGCCACCAGCAGGGGACTAGCGGGGGGGTGGGACGAGCAGTACTTC.

The rearrangement links TRBV28 to TRBJ1-2, with D tentatively TRBD1 (5 bases). The CDR3 covers 14 residues. Germline lookup yields CDR1 MDHEN and CDR2 SYDVKM. The V and J ends lost 8 bases and 4 bases respectively, with 17 bases between them. CDR3 nucleotides: TGTGCCAGCCTCTCCCTAGGGGCGATCTATGGCTACACCTTC. Translated, it gives CASLSLGAIYGYTF.

This clone was seen more than once but under ten times. The V and J genes are TRBV23-1 and TRBJ2-7; D is undetermined. TRBV23-1 is classed as an ORF, of uncertain function. V was trimmed by 2 bases and J by 5 bases, leaving 10 bases between them. The CDR3 loop spans 13 amino acids. CDR3 nucleotide sequence: TGCGCCAGCAGTCAAATCGGTATGAACGAGCAGTACTTC. This gives the protein CASSQIGMNEQYF.

This sequence joins TRBV5-5 and TRBJ2-2; 14 bases are a match to TRBD2. J lost 8 bases, V lost 4 bases, and 7 bases had no gene match. CDR1 SGHKS and CDR2 YYEKEE come from the germline V gene (reference sequence). This CDR3 contains 16 residues. The CDR3 loop reads CASSPGTSGSRGELFF. As DNA, the CDR3 is TGTGCCAGCAGCCCCGGGACTAGCGGGAGTAGAGGGGAGCTGTTTTTT.

V usage is TRBV9 and J usage is TRBJ2-4; TRBD1 matches at 8 bases. This CDR3 region has 15 residues. With V trimmed by 4 bases and J by 5 bases, 8 bases remained unmatched. In germline, CDR1 is SGDLS, CDR2 YYNGEE. For the CDR3, the DNA is TGTGCCAGCAGCAGGACAGGGAATAACCAAAACATTCAGTACTTC. This sequence encodes CASSRTGNNQNIQYF.

This clone was picked up one time. This sequence joins TRBV9 and TRBJ1-6; maybe TRBD1 (5 bases). Germline V gene lookup returns CDR1 SGDLS and CDR2 YYNGEE. The CDR3 contains 15 residues. Trimming removed 4 bases at V and 3 bases at J, with 11 bases between. Here the CDR3 DNA reads TGTGCCAGCAGCCCAGGAGGGGACTATAATTCACCCCTCCACTTT. This encodes CASSPGGDYNSPLHF.

The V and J genes are TRBV6-5 and TRBJ1-2, with 10 bases lining up with TRBD1. Germline trimming cut 6 bases from V and 10 bases from J; bases unmatched to any gene: 8. Germline V gene lookup returns CDR1 MNHEY and CDR2 SVGAGI. The CDR3 runs 13 residues. The CDR3 sequence is CASSLGQGSLYTF. The CDR3 nucleotides are TGTGCCAGCAGCCTGGGACAGGGGAGTCTCTACACCTTC.